These 18 T cell receptor beta chains originate from one sample sequenced in a study of blood T cell repertoires in COVID-19. This table comes from immunoSEQ multiplex PCR, and its TCRdb copy is limited to in-frame clones, with some not included. The table lists some 190,000 clones, 88% of them singletons. Sequenced material: peripheral blood. The receptor set was obtained from a woman in her thirties or forties who had recovered from COVID-19.

This clone has only one observation. V and J are TRBV7-9 and TRBJ2-1; perhaps TRBD2 as D (5 bases). The CDR3 sequence is 16 residues long. V lost 1 base and J 7 bases, leaving 17 bases between the germline ends. Germline lookup yields CDR1 SEHNR and CDR2 FQNEAQ (reference sequence). CDR3 in DNA: TGTGCCAGCAGCTTAGTGGGTGAGGGCTCCTCGAATGAGCAGTTCTTC. Protein sequence: CASSLVGEGSSNEQFF.

The J gene is TRBJ1-1, the V gene TRBV27; D gene ambiguous. Trimming pared 5 bases from V and 1 base from J, leaving 14 bases between. Germline V CDR1 and CDR2: MNHEY, SMNVEV (reference sequence). The CDR3 has 15 amino acids. The CDR3 DNA sequence: TGTGCCAGCAGTCTTGAGGCTACCGCGAACACTGAAGCTTTCTTT. It is translated as CASSLEATANTEAFF.

The chain uses TRBV5-1 and TRBJ2-5; 11 nucleotides line up with TRBD1. Germline CDR1 reads SGHRS; CDR2 reads YFSETQ. J lost 1 base, V lost 2 bases, and 4 bases had no gene match. The CDR3 contains 16 residues. In DNA form, the CDR3 reads TGCGCCAGCAGCTTAAGAGGACAGGGGGCCCAAGAGACCCAGTACTTC. Amino acids: CASSLRGQGAQETQYF. Variable domain in full (rest from reference TRBV5-1 and TRBJ2-5): KAGVTQTPRYLIKTRGQQVTLSCSPISGHRSVSWYQQTPGQGLQFLFEYFSETQRNKGNFPGRFSGRQFSNSRSEMNVSTLELGDSALYLCASSLRGQGAQETQYFGPGTRLLVL.

This chain connects TRBV5-1 to TRBJ1-1; no definite D call. The CDR3 spans 15 residues. Trimming took off 0 bases at V and 2 bases at J, with 11 bases between the two ends. In germline, CDR1 is SGHRS, CDR2 YFSETQ. The CDR3 DNA sequence: TGCGCCAGCAGCTTGGCGGCCGAACTAAACACTGAAGCTTTCTTT. Its translation is CASSLAAELNTEAFF.

The rearrangement joins TRBV19 to TRBJ2-3; 9 nucleotides align to TRBD1. The germline gives CDR1 LNHDA, CDR2 SQIVND (reference sequence). V trimming: 5 bases; J trimming: 6 bases; junction bases outside the gene matches: 6. The CDR3 contains 14 residues. The CDR3 region has the DNA TGTGCCAGTAGTTCACAGGGGGCCGTGGATACGCAGTATTTT. As protein: CASSSQGAVDTQYF. Together with reference TRBV19 and TRBJ2-3, the CDR3 gives the full variable domain: DGGITQSPKYLFRKEGQNVTLSCEQNLNHDAMYWYRQDPGQGLRLIYYSQIVNDFQKGDIAEGYSVSREKKESFPLTVTSAQKNPTAFYLCASSSQGAVDTQYFGPGTRLTVL.

The gene calls are TRBV30 and TRBJ2-5; TRBD2 agrees at 7 bases. With 2 bases clipped from V and 5 bases from J, the junction kept 5 bases outside the gene matches. CDR3 length: 13 amino acids. The germline CDR1 and CDR2 sequences are GTSNPN and SVGIG (reference sequence). The CDR3 here is CAWSWRESETQYF. The CDR3 bases are TGTGCCTGGAGTTGGCGGGAGTCGGAGACCCAGTACTTC.

J is TRBJ2-7 and V is TRBV2, with 9 bases fitting TRBD1. V shed 6 bases, J shed 2 bases, and the junction held 5 bases outside the gene matches. The CDR3 extends over 14 amino acids. Germline lookup yields CDR1 SNHLY and CDR2 FYNNEI. DNA of the CDR3: TGTGCCAGCAGACCGGGACAGGGCCCCTACGAGCAGTACTTC. Amino acid sequence: CASRPGQGPYEQYF.

The V call is TRBV7-2, the J call TRBJ2-1; 12 bases are a match to TRBD2. The J segment lost 5 bases and the V segment lost 4 bases, leaving 6 bases of the junction unmatched. The CDR3 is 16 residues long. Germline V gene data show CDR1 as SGHTA and CDR2 as FQGNSA. CDR3 in DNA: TGTGCCAGCAGCTCCCTAGCGGGAGGGCCCCACAATGAGCAGTTCTTC. This encodes CASSSLAGGPHNEQFF.

V gene TRBV5-5 combines with J gene TRBJ2-7, with 7 bases that match TRBD1. The germline V gene encodes CDR1 SGHKS and CDR2 YYEKEE (reference sequence). The CDR3 consists of 14 residues. Trimming cost V 4 bases and J 0 bases; bases outside gene matches: 4. The CDR3 protein is CASSPTGSSYEQYF. The DNA for the CDR3 is TGTGCCAGCAGCCCGACAGGGAGCTCCTACGAGCAGTACTTC.

The genes are TRBV11-1 and TRBJ1-1, with D possibly TRBD1 on 5 matching bases. Trimming left V 3 bases short and J 8 bases short, with 10 bases between. Germline V gene data show CDR1 as SGHAT and CDR2 as FQDESV (reference sequence). The CDR3 totals 12 residues. The chain's CDR3 is CASSFDNREAFF. In DNA form, the CDR3 reads TGTGCCAGCAGCTTTGATAACAGGGAAGCTTTCTTT.

The chain employs TRBV29-1 and TRBJ1-2, with D possibly matching TRBD1 (5 bases). V gave up 1 base and J gave up 3 bases, with 9 bases separating them. The CDR3 consists of 13 residues. Germline V lookup: CDR1 SQVTM, CDR2 ANQGSEA. This chain's CDR3 is CSVEGRDYYGYTF. CDR3 DNA sequence: TGCAGCGTTGAAGGGCGGGACTACTATGGCTACACCTTC.

The chain couples TRBV11-2 to TRBJ2-6; D call uncertain. The CDR3 is 16 residues long. Per germline, CDR1 SGHAT and CDR2 FQNNGV. V lost 1 base to trimming and J lost 4 bases, with 11 bases between them. The CDR3 loop reads CASSLVSGFGANVLTF. The DNA for the CDR3 is TGTGCCAGCAGCTTAGTGTCGGGTTTCGGGGCCAACGTCCTGACTTTC.

With regard to this clone: Additional DNA sequences in this sample encode the identical CDR3. V usage is TRBV30 and J usage is TRBJ2-1, with D possibly TRBD1 on 5 matching bases. The ends were cut back, 1 base at V and 3 bases at J, with 7 bases in the middle. The CDR3 is 13 amino acids. In germline, CDR1 is GTSNPN, CDR2 SVGIG (reference sequence). CDR3 sequence reads: CAWSADSYNEQFF. CDR3 sequence (DNA): TGTGCCTGGAGTGCCGACAGCTACAATGAGCAGTTCTTC.

The rearrangement links TRBV10-3 to TRBJ2-1; D is perhaps TRBD2 (6 bases). V lost 6 bases, J lost 4 bases, and 13 bases lay in between. From germline, CDR1 is ENHRY and CDR2 SYGVKD. The CDR3 consists of 14 residues. The CDR3 spells CAIRGTVQYNEQFF. The CDR3 DNA sequence: TGTGCCATCAGAGGGACTGTTCAATACAATGAGCAGTTCTTC.

The chain uses TRBV3-1 (or the pseudogene TRBV3-2) and TRBJ1-1; D is perhaps TRBD1 (5 bases). CDR1 LGHDT and CDR2 YNNKEL come from the germline V gene (reference sequence). This CDR3 region has 16 residues. Deletions cut 4 bases from V and 5 bases from J, with 20 bases between. The CDR3 coding sequence is TGTGCCAGCAGCCCCCAACTGGGCCGAAGGGGAACTGAAGCTTTCTTT. Its translation: CASSPQLGRRGTEAFF.

The rearrangement links TRBV4-2 to TRBJ1-2; the match to TRBD1 covers 8 bases. CDR3 size: 15 residues. CDR1 is LGHNA and CDR2 is YNFKEQ in the germline V gene. V lost 0 bases to trimming and J lost 2 bases; unmatched junction nucleotides: 2. In DNA, the CDR3 is TGTGCCAGCAGCCAAGATCACAGGGGGAACTATGGCTACACCTTC. Its protein is CASSQDHRGNYGYTF.

The rearrangement links TRBV18 to TRBJ2-1, with D possibly being TRBD2 (5 bases). The germline V gene encodes CDR1 KGHSH and CDR2 LQKENI. This CDR3 comprises 15 residues. The V end was cut by 5 bases, the J end by 2 bases, with 13 bases between. The CDR3 loop is CASSGVALAYNEQFF. CDR3 sequence (DNA): TGTGCCAGCTCAGGGGTCGCACTAGCCTACAATGAGCAGTTCTTC.

The sample holds one count of this clone. This chain uses TRBV24-1 with TRBJ1-1; no clear D gene. Per germline, CDR1 KGHDR and CDR2 SFDVKD. Trimming cost V 0 bases and J 1 base, with 20 bases left between them. The CDR3 totals 19 residues. The CDR3 nucleotides are TGTGCCACCAGTGATTTGTTTGTGAGTCCGTTACGGTGGAACACTGAAGCTTTCTTT. Amino acid sequence: CATSDLFVSPLRWNTEAFF.